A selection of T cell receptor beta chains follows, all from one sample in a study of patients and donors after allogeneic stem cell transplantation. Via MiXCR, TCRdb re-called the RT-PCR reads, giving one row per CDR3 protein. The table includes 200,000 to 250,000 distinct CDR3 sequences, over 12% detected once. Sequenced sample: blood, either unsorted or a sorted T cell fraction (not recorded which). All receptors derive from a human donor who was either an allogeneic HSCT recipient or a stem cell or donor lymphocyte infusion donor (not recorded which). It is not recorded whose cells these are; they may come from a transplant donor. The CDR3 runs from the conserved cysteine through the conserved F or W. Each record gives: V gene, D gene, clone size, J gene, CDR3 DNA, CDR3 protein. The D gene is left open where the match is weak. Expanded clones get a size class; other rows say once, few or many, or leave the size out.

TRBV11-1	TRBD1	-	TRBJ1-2	TGTGCCAGCAGCTCGGACAGGACCTATGGCTACACCTTC	CASSSDRTYGYTF
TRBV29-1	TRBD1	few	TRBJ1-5	TGCAGCGCCGACCGGGACAGGGGGAATCAGCCCCAGCATTTT	CSADRDRGNQPQHF
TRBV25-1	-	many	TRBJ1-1	TGTGCCAGCAGCCGTAAGAACACTGAAGCTTTCTTT	CASSRKNTEAFF
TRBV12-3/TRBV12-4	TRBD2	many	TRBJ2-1	TGTGCCAGCAGTTCCTCAAGCGGGAGTCAGCAGTTCTTC	CASSSSSGSQQFF
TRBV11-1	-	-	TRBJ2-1	TGTGCCAGCAGCTTAGACCGGGGAAGATACAATGAGCAGTTCTTC	CASSLDRGRYNEQFF
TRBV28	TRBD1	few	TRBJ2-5	TGTGCCAGCAGCCCCGACAGGGGCCAAGAGACCCAGTACTTC	CASSPDRGQETQYF
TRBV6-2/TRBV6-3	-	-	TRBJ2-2	TGTGCCAGCAGAATCCACTCCCCGGGAACCGCGAACACCGGGGAGCTGTTTTTT	CASRIHSPGTANTGELFF
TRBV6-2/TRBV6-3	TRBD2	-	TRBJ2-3	TGTGCCAGCAAGGCGGGGGGGTCAGATACGCAGTATTTT	CASKAGGSDTQYF
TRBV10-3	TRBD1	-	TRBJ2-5	TGTGCCATCAGTGGGCGTAACAGGGGTGCAGAGACCCAGTACTTC	CAISGRNRGAETQYF
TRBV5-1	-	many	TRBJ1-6	TGCGCCAGCAGCCCGGAAATAAGACGGGATTCACCCCTCCACTTT	CASSPEIRRDSPLHF
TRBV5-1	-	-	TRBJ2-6	TGCGCCAGCAGCTTGTTGACACCTTGGGGCTCTGGGGCCAACGTCCTGACTTTC	CASSLLTPWGSGANVLTF
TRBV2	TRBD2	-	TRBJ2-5	TGTGCCACCACGAACAATAGCGGGAGTATGACCCAGTACTTC	CATTNNSGSMTQYF
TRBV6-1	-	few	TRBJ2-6	TGTGCCAGCAGTGCAGGACCCTCTGGGGCCAACGTCCTGACTTTC	CASSAGPSGANVLTF
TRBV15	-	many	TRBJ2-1	TGTGCCACCAGCAGCAGGGAAAATGAGCAGTTCTTC	CATSSRENEQFF
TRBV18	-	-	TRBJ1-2	TGTGCCAGCTCACCACCGGGAGGGAACTATGGCTACACCTTC	CASSPPGGNYGYTF
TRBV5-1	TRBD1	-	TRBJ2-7	TGCGCCAGCAGCTTGGCTTTGTTTGGGACAGGATCCGGGGAGCAGTACTTC	CASSLALFGTGSGEQYF
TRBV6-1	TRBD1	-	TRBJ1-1	TGTGCCACTGTAGACAGGGGGCGAACTGAAGCTTTCTTT	CATVDRGRTEAFF
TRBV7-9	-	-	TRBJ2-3	TGTGCCAGGGGCACAGATACGCAGTATTTT	CARGTDTQYF
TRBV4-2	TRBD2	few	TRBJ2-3	TGTGCCAGCAGCTCCCGGACTAGCGGGAGTACAGATACGCAGTATTTT	CASSSRTSGSTDTQYF
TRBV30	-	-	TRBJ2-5	TGTGCCTGGAAGTTGTCATCCCAAGAGACCCAGTACTTC	CAWKLSSQETQYF
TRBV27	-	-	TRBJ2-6	TGTGCCAGCAGTCCTCGAGTCTTTGGGACTGGGGCCAACGTCCTGACTTTC	CASSPRVFGTGANVLTF
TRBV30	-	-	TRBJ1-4	TGTGCCTGGAGTTTTGCTAATGAAAAACTGTTTTTT	CAWSFANEKLFF
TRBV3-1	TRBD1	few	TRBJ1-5	TGTGCCAGCAGCCAGGCCGGGACAGGGCCAATTCAGCCCCAGCATTTT	CASSQAGTGPIQPQHF
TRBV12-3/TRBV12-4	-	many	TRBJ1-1	TGTGCCAGCAGCCCGAGCTGGACTGAAGCTTTCTTT	CASSPSWTEAFF
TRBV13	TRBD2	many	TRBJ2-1	TGTGCCAGCAGCCCCACGACTAGCGGGAGTGTAGATGAGCAGTTCTTC	CASSPTTSGSVDEQFF
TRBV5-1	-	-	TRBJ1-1	TGCGCCAGCAGCTCCGACCGGGCGGGGTTCGAAACTGAAGCTTTCTTT	CASSSDRAGFETEAFF
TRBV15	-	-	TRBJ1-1	TGTGCCACCAGCAGAACTCGCGACAGTTACACTGAAGCTTTCTTT	CATSRTRDSYTEAFF
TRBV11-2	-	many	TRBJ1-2	TGTGCCAGCAGCCACGGGACGGAGACGCTTGGCTACACCTTC	CASSHGTETLGYTF
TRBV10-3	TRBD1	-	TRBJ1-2	TGTGCCATCAGTGAGTCGACAGGGTCTCAATTTGGCTACACCTTC	CAISESTGSQFGYTF
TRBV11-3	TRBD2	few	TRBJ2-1	TGTGCCAGCACCCTACTAGCGGTCTCCTACAATGAGCAGTTCTTC	CASTLLAVSYNEQFF
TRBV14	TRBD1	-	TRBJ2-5	TGTGCCAGCAGCCCGGGACAGGGGTTTCCCGGGGCCCAGTACTTC	CASSPGQGFPGAQYF
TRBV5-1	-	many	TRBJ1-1	TGCGCCAGCACCCGGGACCAGGGAACCACTGAAGCTTTCTTT	CASTRDQGTTEAFF
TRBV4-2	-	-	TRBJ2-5	TGTGCCAGCAGCCCATCCGGGGCTAGCGTGCAAGAGACCCAGTACTTC	CASSPSGASVQETQYF
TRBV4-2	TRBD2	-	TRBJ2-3	TGTGCCAGCAGCCAAGATCGCCACACCGGGGCGGGGGGCACAGATACGCAGTATTTT	CASSQDRHTGAGGTDTQYF
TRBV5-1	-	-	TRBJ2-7	TGCGCCAGCAGCTTGGGACTAGGAGCCAGGGAGCAGTACTTC	CASSLGLGAREQYF
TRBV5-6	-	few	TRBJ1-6	TGTGCCAGCACCCGATGGGGACACCTTAATTCACCCCTCCACTTT	CASTRWGHLNSPLHF
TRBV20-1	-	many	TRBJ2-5	TGCAGTGCTAGAACCGGAGCGGAGACCCAGTACTTC	CSARTGAETQYF
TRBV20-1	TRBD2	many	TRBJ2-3	TGCAGTGCTAGTCACGGGGGGGCTACAGATACGCAGTATTTT	CSASHGGATDTQYF
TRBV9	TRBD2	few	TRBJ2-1	TGTGCCAGCAGCGTAGACCCCCCTAGCGGGCCCTACAATGAGCAGTTCTTC	CASSVDPPSGPYNEQFF
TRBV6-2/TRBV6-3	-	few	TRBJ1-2	TGTGCCAGCAACGAGGCAGGGGCGCGATACTATGGCTACACCTTC	CASNEAGARYYGYTF
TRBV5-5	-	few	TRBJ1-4	TGTGCCAGCAGCTCCCAACAGGGATCTGAAAAACTGTTTTTT	CASSSQQGSEKLFF
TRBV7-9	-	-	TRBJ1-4	TGTGCCAGCAGCTTTAAGGTGCACAGCAAAAATGAAAAACTGTTTTTT	CASSFKVHSKNEKLFF
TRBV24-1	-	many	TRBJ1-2	TGTGCCACCAGTGATTCGTCGCTAGCTAACTATGGCTACACCTTC	CATSDSSLANYGYTF
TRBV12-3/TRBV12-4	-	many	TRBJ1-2	TGTGCCAGCAGTTTTCGTACAGACAATAACTATGGCTACACCTTC	CASSFRTDNNYGYTF
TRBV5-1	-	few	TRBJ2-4	TGCGCCAGCAGCTTGGAGGGTTGGGGGCCCAAAAACATTCAGTACTTC	CASSLEGWGPKNIQYF